This T cell receptor (beta chain) comes out of a study of shared clonotypes between healthy human individuals (dated by TCRdb to 2018 to 2020). About the full investigation: The cohort comprised two women and a few men aged 18 to 49 years. For each donor, CD4 naive and CD4 memory were each given three plates, CD8 naive was given two plates, and CD8 memory was given one plate. The study deeply sequenced blood TCR repertoires of about 5 healthy adults to estimate repertoire size and the extent of clonotype sharing between individuals. Libraries were prepared and TCR repertoires were sequenced by different laboratories using diverse techniques, in order to increase sequencing depth and limit assay-specific biases. Per donor, leukapheresis produced somewhere between about 0.94 and 9 billion PBMCs.

In regard to this clone: Its cognate antigen has yet to be identified. No per-base quality is available; no much larger clone lies one base away.

CD8 naive samples consisted of CD45RO-negative cells that were positively selected for CCR7, yielding a CD45RA+CCR7+ population without TemRA cells. The donors were healthy, HIV-negative adults with no recently reported acute infections or vaccinations. Only Caucasian adults living in Nashville, Tennessee, USA were represented among the donors. Blood was obtained by leukapheresis, after which PBMCs were separated by Ficoll-Histopaque density gradient centrifugation and cryopreserved in liquid nitrogen vapor phase. Analytical flow cytometry was used to check the purity and quantity of each magnetically sorted T cell population. From each sorted fraction, genomic DNA was isolated and quantified by UV absorbance on a Nanodrop 2000c. Cut back by 1 base and 2 bases, the V and J ends lie 12 bases apart. From the germline V gene, CDR1 is MGHRA and CDR2 is YSYEKL. Its CDR3 holds 15 amino acids, cysteine through phenylalanine. The entry retains the CDR3 DNA only, 45 bases that are in frame from base 1.

Using the deep immunoSEQ assay, TCR CDR3 regions were amplified from genomic DNA by multiplex PCR. For each cell subset, the extracted genomic DNA was distributed evenly across all wells of several immunoSEQ 96-well plates, and each plate served as one replicate. Each replicate PCR for sorted subsets received around 200 ng genomic DNA, equal to tens of thousands of T cell genomes. Purified libraries were measured with a Qubit 3.0 fluorometer, size-checked on a Bioanalyzer 2100, and measured again with the KAPA Library Quantification kit. Each immunoSEQ 96-well plate was sequenced on its own single-read 150-cycle Illumina NextSeq 550 flow cell. The study's processing was this. Because the immunoSEQ output included only junctional sequences and no quality scores, the filtering could not be the same as the filtering used for full-length reads. Sequences were annotated with PyIR, a Python wrapper for IgBLAST v1.9, and V/J genes and CDR3 were assigned using IMGT germline references. Reads were removed for weak V/J assignments (E-value above 1e-6), missing CDR3, stop codons, out-of-frame junctions, or ambiguous translated residues. V3J clonotypes were defined as sequences sharing an identical inferred V gene, J gene, and CDR3 amino acid sequence. The percentage overlap between two repertoires was calculated by dividing the number of shared unique clonotypes by the size of the smaller repertoire. Richness of each repertoire was evaluated using RTK rarefaction, the Chao1 estimator, and Recon v2.1 estimates of unobserved clonotypes. For all TCRbeta clonotypes obtained by the gDNA method from several donors, generation probabilities were computed with OLGA. In its TCRdb copy, this immuneACCESS table keeps in-frame sequences only and misses some clones. Where compared with another copy, unresolved V genes explain less than half of these, and the others have no known cause. That table supplies the V and J calls and clone size; D and trimming were determined from the DNA. In this sample the table shows roughly 1,800,000 clones, about 95% of which occur a single time. Around 1.2% of the sample goes to the ten largest clones.

Study-level results and caveats: Naive subsets generally had larger estimated clonotype richness than memory subsets did. When a handful of donors were compared, the shared fraction of clonotypes was about 5.2% for naive CD4, over 3% for naive CD8, more than 2% for memory CD4, and 0.4% for memory CD8. Even with the large sequencing depth, rarefaction of the sorted-subset datasets indicated that sequencing was incomplete. Higher generation probabilities were observed for clonotypes shared by all four sorted-subset donors than for non-shared clonotypes. Sampling was limited to blood, and TCR repertoires in tissue likely differ from TCR repertoires in blood. Based on pairwise subsampling, the degree of clonotype sharing among donors was expected to be affected by sequencing depth. The small number of donors limited the genetic and exposure-history diversity represented.

The V and J segments used are TRBV4-1 and TRBJ2-7; too little of a D gene remains to name it. This sequence originates from a man between 18 and 35 years old in good health. Source material: naive CD8+ T cells sorted from blood. The cell subset or site label, as the study defines it: CD45RA+CCR7+. The CDR3 amino acid sequence is: CASSQVIAGPYEQYF. The DNA is as follows: TGCGCCAGCAGCCAAGTGATTGCAGGACCCTACGAGCAGTACTTC.